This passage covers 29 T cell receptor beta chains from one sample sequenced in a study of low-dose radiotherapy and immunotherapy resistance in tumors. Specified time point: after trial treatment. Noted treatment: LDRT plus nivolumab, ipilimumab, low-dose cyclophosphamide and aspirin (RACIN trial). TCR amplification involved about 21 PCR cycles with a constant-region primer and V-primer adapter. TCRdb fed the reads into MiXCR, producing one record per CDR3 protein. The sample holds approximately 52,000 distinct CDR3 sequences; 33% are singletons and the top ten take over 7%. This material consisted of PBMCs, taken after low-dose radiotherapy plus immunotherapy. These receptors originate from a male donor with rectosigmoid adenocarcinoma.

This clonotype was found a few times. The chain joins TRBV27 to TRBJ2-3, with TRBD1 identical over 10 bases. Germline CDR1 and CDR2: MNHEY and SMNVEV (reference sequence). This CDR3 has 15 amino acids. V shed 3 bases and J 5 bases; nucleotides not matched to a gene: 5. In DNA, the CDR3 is TGTGCCAGCAGTTTCATCGGACAGGGGGTAGATACGCAGTATTTT. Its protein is CASSFIGQGVDTQYF.

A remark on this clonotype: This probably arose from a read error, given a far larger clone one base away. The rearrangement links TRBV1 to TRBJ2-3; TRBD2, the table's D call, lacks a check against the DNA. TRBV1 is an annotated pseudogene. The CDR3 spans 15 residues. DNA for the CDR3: TGCGCCAGCAGCCAGGTAGCGGGATCCACAGATACGCAGTATTTT. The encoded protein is CASSQVAGSTDTQYF.

CDR3 amino acids: CASSPVSGYYEQYF. CDR3 nucleotides: TGTGCCAGCTCACCGGTTTCCGGTTACTACGAGCAGTACTTC. The chain is built from TRBV18 and TRBJ2-7; D is unclear. The CDR3 is made up of 14 amino acids. Trimming took 3 bases from V and 3 from J, leaving 12 bases between them. Looked up from germline, CDR1 is KGHSH and CDR2 is LQKENI.

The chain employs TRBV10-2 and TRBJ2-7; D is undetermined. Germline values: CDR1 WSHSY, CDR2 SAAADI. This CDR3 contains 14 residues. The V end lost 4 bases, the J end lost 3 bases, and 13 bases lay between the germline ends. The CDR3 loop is CASSGPASNYEQYF. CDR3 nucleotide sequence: TGCGCCAGCAGTGGGCCGGCGTCGAACTACGAGCAGTACTTC.

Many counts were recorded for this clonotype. The CDR3 DNA follows: TGTGCCAGCAGCACGCGACAGGGGGCTGGGGCCAACGTCCTGACTTTC. Amino acids: CASSTRQGAGANVLTF. V is TRBV7-2 and J is TRBJ2-6; 9 bases are shared with TRBD1. This CDR3 is 16 amino acids long. Looked up from germline, CDR1 is SGHTA and CDR2 is FQGNSA. V was pared by 5 bases and J by 2 bases, with 4 bases of the junction left unmatched.

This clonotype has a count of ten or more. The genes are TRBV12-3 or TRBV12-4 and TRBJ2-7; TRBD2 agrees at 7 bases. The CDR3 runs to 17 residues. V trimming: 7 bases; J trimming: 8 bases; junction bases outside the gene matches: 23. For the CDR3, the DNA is TGTGCCAGCACCAAAGGAGGGGCCGGGACTACCCTAGCCAAGCAGTACTTC. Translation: CASTKGGAGTTLAKQYF.

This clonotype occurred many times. CDR3 loop: CASASVVSTEAFF. The CDR3 nucleotides are TGTGCCAGCGCCTCAGTCGTCAGTACTGAAGCTTTCTTT. J is TRBJ1-1 and V is TRBV27; D is unclear. The CDR3 has 13 residues. The V gene lost 8 bases and the J gene lost 5 bases, with 15 bases spanning the gap. The germline gives CDR1 MNHEY, CDR2 SMNVEV (reference sequence).

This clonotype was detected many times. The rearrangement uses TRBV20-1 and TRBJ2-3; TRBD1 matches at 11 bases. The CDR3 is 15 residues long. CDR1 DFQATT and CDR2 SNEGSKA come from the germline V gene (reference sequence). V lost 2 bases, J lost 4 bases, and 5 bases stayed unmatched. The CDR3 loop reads CSARRWGQGADTQYF. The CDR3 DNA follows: TGCAGTGCTAGAAGATGGGGACAGGGGGCAGATACGCAGTATTTT.

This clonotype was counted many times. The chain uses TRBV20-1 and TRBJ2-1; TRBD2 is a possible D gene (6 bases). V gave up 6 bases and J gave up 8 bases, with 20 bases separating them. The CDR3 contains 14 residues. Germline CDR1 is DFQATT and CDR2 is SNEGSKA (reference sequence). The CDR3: CSARRGGPRDEQFF. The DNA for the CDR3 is TGCAGTGCCAGGCGGGGCGGCCCAAGGGATGAGCAGTTCTTC.

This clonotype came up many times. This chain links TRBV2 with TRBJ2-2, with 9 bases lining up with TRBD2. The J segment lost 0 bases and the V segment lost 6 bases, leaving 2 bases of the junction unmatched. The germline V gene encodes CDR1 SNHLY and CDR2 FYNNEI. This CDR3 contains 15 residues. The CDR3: CASRLAGANTGELFF. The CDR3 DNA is TGTGCCAGCAGACTAGCGGGTGCGAACACCGGGGAGCTGTTTTTT.

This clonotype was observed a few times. The CDR3 spells CSVGRVGNEQFF. CDR3 sequence (DNA): TGCAGCGTTGGGAGGGTGGGGAATGAGCAGTTCTTC. The chain carries TRBV29-1 and TRBJ2-1, with D tentatively TRBD2 (6 bases). The CDR3 length is 12 residues. Trimming pared 4 bases from V and 7 bases from J, leaving 11 bases between. CDR1 and CDR2 (germline): SQVTM, ANQGSEA.

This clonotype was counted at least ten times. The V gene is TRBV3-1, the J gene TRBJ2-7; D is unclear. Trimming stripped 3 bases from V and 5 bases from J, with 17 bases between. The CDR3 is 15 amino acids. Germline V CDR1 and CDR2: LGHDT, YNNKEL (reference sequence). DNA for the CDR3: TGTGCCAGCAGCCATCAGGCCAACCAGATCCACGAGCAGTACTTC. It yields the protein CASSHQANQIHEQYF.

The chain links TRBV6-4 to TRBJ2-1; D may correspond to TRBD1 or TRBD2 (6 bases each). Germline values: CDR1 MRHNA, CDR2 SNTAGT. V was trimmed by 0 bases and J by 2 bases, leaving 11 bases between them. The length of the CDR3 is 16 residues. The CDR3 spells CASSDSTGAPYNEQFF. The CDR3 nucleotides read TGTGCCAGCAGTGACTCGACGGGGGCACCCTACAATGAGCAGTTCTTC.

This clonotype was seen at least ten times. The CDR3 nucleotides are TGCGCCAGCAGCTCGGGAGGGCCTAAGGATGAGCAGTTCTTC. Its translation: CASSSGGPKDEQFF. The chain carries TRBV5-1 and TRBJ2-1, with 8 bases aligning to TRBD2. From germline, CDR1 is SGHRS and CDR2 YFSETQ. V lost 3 bases and J lost 8; bases outside the gene matches: 7. This CDR3 has 14 amino acids.

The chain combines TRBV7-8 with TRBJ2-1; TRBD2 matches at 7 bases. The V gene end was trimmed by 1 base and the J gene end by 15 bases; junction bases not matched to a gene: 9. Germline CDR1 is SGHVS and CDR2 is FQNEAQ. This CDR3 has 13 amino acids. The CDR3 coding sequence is TGTGCCAGCAGCTTAGAGCTCGGGGGGAGTCGGTTCTTC. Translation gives CASSLELGGSRFF.

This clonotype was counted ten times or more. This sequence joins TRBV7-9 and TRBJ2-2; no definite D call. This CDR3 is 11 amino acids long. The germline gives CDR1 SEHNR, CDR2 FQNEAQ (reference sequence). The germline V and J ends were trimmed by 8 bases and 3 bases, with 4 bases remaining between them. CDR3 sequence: CASQDTGELFF. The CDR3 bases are TGTGCCAGCCAGGACACCGGGGAGCTGTTTTTT. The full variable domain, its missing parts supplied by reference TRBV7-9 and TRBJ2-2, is DTGVSQNPRHKITKRGQNVTFRCDPISEHNRLYWYRQTLGQGPEFLTYFQNEAQLEKSRLLSDRFSAERPKGSFSTLEIQRTEQGDSAMYLCASQDTGELFFGEGSRLTVL.

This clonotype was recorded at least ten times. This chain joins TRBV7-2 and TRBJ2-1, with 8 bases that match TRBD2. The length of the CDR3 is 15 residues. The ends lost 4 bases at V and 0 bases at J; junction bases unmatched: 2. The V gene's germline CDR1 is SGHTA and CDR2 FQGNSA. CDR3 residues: CASSSAGGSYNEQFF. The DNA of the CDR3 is TGTGCCAGCAGCTCGGCGGGGGGCTCCTACAATGAGCAGTTCTTC.

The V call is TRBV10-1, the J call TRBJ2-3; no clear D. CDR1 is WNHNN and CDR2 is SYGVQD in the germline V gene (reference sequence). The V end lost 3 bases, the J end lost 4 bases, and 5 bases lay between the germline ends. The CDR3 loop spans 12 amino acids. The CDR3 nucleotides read TGCGCCAGCAGTGATCGGTCAGATACGCAGTATTTT. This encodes CASSDRSDTQYF.

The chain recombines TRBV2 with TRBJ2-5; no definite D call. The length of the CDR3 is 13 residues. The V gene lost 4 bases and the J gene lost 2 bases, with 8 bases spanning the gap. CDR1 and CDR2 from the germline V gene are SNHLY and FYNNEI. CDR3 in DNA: TGTGCCAGCAGTGCTAGACTTCAAGAGACCCAGTACTTC. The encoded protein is CASSARLQETQYF.

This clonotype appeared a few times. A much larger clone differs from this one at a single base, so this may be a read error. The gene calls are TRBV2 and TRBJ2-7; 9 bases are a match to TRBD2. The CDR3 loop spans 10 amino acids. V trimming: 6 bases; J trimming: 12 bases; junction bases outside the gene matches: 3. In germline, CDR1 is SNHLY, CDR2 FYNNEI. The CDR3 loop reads CASRGLAPYF. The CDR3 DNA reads TGTGCCAGCAGGGGACTAGCTCCGTACTTC.

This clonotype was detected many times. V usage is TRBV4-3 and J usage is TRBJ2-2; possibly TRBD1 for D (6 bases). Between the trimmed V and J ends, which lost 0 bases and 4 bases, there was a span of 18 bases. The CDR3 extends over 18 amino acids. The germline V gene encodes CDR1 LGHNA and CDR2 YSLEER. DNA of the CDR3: TGCGCCAGCAGCCAAGATCTTGGGGTACAGGGCGGCACCGGGGAGCTGTTTTTT. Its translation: CASSQDLGVQGGTGELFF.

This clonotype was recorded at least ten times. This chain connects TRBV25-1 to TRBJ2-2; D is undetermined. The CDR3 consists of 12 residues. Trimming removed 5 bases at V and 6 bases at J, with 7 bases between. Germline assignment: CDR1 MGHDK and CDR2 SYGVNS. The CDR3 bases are TGTGCCAGCAGTTGGGGTCCCGGGGAGCTGTTTTTT. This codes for CASSWGPGELFF.

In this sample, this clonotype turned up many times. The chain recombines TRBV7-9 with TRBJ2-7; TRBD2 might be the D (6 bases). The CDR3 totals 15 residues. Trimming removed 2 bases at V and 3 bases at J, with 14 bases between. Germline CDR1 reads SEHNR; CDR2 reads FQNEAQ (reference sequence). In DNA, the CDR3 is TGTGCCAGCAGCTTATTTAAGCGGAGGGGCTACGAGCAGTACTTC. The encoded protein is CASSLFKRRGYEQYF.

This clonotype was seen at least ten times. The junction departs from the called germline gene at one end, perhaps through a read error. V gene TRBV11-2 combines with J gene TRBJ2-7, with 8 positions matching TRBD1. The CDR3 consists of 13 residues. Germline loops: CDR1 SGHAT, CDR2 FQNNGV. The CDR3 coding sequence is TGTGCCAGCAGCTTAGCCCGGGACAGGCAACTACTCTTC. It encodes CASSLARDRQLLF. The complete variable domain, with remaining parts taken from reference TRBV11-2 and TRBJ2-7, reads EAGVAQSPRYKIIEKRQSVAFWCNPISGHATLYWYQQILGQGPKLLIQFQNNGVVDDSQLPKDRFSAERLKGVDSTLKIQPAKLEDSAVYLCASSLARDRQLLFGPGTRLTVT.

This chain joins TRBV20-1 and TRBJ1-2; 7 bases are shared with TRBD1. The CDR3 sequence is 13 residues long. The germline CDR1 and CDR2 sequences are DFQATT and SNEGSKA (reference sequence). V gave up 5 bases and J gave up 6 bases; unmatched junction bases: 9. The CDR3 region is CSAGDSPGHGYTF. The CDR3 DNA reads TGCAGTGCTGGGGACAGCCCTGGGCATGGCTACACCTTC.

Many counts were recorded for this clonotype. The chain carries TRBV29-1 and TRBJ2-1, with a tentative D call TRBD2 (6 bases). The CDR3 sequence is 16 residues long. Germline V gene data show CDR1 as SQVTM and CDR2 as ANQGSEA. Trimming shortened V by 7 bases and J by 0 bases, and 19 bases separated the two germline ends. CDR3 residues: CSATGRGSVSYNEQFF. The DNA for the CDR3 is TGCAGCGCCACCGGGAGAGGTTCAGTCTCCTACAATGAGCAGTTCTTC.

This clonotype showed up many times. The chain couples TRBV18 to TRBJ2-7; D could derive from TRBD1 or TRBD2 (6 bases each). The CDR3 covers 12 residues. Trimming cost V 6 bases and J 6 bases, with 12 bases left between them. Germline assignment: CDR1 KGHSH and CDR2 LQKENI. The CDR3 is CASSPRGVEQYF. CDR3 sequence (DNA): TGTGCCAGCTCCCCAAGGGGGGTCGAGCAGTACTTC.

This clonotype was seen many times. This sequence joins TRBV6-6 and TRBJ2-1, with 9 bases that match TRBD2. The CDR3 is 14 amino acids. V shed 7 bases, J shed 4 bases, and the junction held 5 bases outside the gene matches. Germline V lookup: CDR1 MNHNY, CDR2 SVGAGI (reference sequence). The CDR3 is CASTKTSGYNEQFF. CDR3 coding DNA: TGTGCCAGCACCAAGACTAGCGGATACAATGAGCAGTTCTTC.

CDR3 sequence: CSARVQGASYNEQFF. The DNA for the CDR3 is TGCAGTGCTAGGGTGCAGGGGGCGTCCTACAATGAGCAGTTCTTC. This rearrangement joins TRBV20-1 to TRBJ2-1; 8 bases fit TRBD1. The germline V gene encodes CDR1 DFQATT and CDR2 SNEGSKA (reference sequence). The CDR3 covers 15 residues. J lost 1 base, V lost 3 bases, and 5 bases had no gene match.